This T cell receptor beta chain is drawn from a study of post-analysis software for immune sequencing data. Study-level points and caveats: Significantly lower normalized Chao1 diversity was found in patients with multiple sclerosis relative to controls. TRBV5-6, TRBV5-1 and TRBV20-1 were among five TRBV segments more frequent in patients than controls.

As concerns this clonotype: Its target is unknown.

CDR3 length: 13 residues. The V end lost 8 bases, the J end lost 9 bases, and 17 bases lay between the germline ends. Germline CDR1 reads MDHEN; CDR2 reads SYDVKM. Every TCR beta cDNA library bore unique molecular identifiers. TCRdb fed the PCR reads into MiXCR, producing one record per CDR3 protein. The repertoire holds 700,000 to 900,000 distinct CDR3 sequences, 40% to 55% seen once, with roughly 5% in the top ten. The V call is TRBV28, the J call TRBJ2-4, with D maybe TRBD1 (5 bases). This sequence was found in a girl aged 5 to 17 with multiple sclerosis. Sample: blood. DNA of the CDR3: TGTGCCAGCCAACGGACCGGCAGGGTCATTCAGTACTTC. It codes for CASQRTGRVIQYF.